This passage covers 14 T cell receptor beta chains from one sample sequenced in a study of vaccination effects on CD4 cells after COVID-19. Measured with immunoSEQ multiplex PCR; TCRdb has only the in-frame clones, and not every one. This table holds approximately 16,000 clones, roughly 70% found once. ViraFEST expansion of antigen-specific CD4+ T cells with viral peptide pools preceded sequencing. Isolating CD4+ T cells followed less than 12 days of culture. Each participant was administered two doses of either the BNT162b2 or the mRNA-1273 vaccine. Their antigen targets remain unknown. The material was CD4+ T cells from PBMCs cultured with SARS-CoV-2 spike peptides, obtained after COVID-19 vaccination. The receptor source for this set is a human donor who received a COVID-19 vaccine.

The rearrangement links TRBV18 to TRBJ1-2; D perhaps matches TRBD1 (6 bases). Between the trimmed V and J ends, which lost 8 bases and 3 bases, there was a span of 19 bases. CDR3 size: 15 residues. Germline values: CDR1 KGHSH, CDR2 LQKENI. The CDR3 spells CASRSNTGFHYGYTF. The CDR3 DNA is TGTGCCAGCCGAAGCAACACAGGGTTTCACTATGGCTACACCTTC.

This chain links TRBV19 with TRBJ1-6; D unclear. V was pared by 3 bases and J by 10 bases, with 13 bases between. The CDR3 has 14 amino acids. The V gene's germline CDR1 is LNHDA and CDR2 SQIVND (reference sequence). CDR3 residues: CASSITGVDSPLHF. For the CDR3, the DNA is TGTGCCAGTAGTATTACCGGGGTGGACTCACCCCTCCACTTT.

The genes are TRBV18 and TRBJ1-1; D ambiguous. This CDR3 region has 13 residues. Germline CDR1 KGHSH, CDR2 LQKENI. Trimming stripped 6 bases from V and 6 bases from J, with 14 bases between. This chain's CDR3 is CASSPDLNSEAFF. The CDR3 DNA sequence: TGTGCCAGCTCTCCCGACCTAAACTCTGAAGCTTTCTTT.

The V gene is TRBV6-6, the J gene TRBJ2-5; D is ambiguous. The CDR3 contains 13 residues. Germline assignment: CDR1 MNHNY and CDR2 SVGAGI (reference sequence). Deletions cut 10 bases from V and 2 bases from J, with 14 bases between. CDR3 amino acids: CATRSGSQETQYF. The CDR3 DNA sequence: TGTGCCACCCGTTCGGGTTCGCAAGAGACCCAGTACTTC.

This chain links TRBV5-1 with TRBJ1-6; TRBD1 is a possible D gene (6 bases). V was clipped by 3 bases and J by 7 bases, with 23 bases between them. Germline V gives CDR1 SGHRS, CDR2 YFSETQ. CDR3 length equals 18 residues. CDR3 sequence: CASSWWGGAEELNSPLHF. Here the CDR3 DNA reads TGCGCCAGCAGCTGGTGGGGGGGGGCAGAAGAACTAAATTCACCCCTCCACTTT.

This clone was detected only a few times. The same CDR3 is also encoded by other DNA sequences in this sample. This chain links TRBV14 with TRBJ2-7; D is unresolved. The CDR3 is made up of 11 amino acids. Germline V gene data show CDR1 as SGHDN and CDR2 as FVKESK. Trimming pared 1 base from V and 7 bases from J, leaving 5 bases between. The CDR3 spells CASSQVREQYF. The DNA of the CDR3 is TGTGCCAGCAGCCAAGTTCGGGAGCAGTACTTC. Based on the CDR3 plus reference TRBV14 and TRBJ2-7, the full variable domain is EAGVTQFPSHSVIEKGQTVTLRCDPISGHDNLYWYRRVMGKEIKFLLHFVKESKQDESGMPNNRFLAERTGGTYSTLKVQPAELEDSGVYFCASSQVREQYFGPGTRLTVT.

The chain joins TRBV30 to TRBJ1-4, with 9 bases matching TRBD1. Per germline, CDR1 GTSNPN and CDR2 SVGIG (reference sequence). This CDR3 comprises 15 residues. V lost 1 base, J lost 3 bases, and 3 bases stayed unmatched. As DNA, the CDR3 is TGTGCCTGGAGTGATACAGGGGGCGCTAATGAAAAACTGTTTTTT. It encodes CAWSDTGGANEKLFF.

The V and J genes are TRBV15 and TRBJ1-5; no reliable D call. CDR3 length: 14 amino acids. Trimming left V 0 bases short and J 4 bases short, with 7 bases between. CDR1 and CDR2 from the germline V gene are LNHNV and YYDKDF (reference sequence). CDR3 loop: CATSRDSGNQPQHF. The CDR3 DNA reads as TGTGCCACCAGCAGAGATTCGGGAAATCAGCCCCAGCATTTT.

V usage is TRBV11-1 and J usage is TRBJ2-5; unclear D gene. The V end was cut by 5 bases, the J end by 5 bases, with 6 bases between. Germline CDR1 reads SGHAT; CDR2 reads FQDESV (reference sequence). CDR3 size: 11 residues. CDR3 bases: TGTGCCAGCAGCGCGGAGGAGACCCAGTACTTC. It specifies CASSAEETQYF.

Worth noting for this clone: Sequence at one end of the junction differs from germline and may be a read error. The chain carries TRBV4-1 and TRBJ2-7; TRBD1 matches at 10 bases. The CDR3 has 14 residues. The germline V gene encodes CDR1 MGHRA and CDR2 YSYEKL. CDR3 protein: CAGSQGQGSSEQYF. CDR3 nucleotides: TGCGCCGGCAGCCAGGGACAGGGGAGCAGCGAGCAGTACTTC.

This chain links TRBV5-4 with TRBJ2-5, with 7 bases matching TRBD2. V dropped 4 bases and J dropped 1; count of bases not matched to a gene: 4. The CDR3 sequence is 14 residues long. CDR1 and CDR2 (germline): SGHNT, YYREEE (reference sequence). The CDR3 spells CASSEVAGQETQYF. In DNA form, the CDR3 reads TGTGCCAGCAGCGAGGTAGCGGGCCAAGAGACCCAGTACTTC.

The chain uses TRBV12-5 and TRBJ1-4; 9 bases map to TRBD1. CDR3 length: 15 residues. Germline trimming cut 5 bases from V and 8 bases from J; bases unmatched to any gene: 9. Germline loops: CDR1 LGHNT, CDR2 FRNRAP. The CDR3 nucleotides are TGTGCTAGTGGTGAAGGGACAGGGAAGTCAGAAAAACTGTTTTTT. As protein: CASGEGTGKSEKLFF.

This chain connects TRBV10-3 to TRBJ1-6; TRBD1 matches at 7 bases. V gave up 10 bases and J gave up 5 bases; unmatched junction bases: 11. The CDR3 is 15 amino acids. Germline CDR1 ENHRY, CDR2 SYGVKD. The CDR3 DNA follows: TGTGCCACCACCCGAACTGGGACAGATAATTCACCCCTCCACTTT. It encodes CATTRTGTDNSPLHF.

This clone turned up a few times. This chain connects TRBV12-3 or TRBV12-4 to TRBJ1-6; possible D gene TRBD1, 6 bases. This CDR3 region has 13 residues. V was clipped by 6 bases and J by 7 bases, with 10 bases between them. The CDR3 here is CASRNTGNSPLHF. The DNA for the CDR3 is TGTGCCAGCAGAAACACAGGGAATTCACCCCTCCACTTT.